The present T cell receptor (beta chain) was sequenced within a study of T-cell reconstitution after alpha-beta-depleted transplantation in children. CDR1 is DFQATT and CDR2 is SNEGSKA in the germline V gene (reference sequence). This CDR3 has 14 amino acids. Trimming removed 5 bases from V and 5 bases from J; junction bases left unmatched: 9. Unique molecular identifiers were incorporated into the prepared TCRbeta library. One entry per CDR3 protein, called by TCRdb with MiXCR from the PCR reads. The table shows about 500,000 distinct CDR3 sequences, with approximately 32% occurring only once. The source material was PBMCs from the stem cell graft donor, sampled from the stem cell graft. The genes are TRBV20-1 and TRBJ2-1; 7 nucleotides line up with TRBD1. This receptor was taken from a human donor who donated a stem cell graft to a child with aplastic anemia. The CDR3 reads CSASRDSRNNEQFF. In DNA, the CDR3 is TGCAGTGCTTCCCGGGACAGTAGAAACAATGAGCAGTTCTTC.